This TCR beta chain was documented in a study of T cells in Graves' hyperthyroidism and ophthalmopathy. Regions amplified from RNA transcripts were the TCR beta CDR3 regions. A first-round RT-PCR of the TCR CDR3 used the HTBI primer set. TCRdb analysed the multiplex PCR reads with MiXCR anew, one entry per CDR3 protein. This table holds around 540,000 distinct CDR3 sequences, about 43% found once. The length of the CDR3 is 11 residues. In germline, CDR1 is SQVTM, CDR2 ANQGSEA. Trimming removed 4 bases from V and 10 bases from J, with 10 bases in between. What was sequenced was peripheral blood or thyroid tissue (not recorded which). J is TRBJ1-4 and V is TRBV29-1, with a weak D call TRBD1 (6 bases). This receptor was taken from a woman aged 18 to 35 with Graves' hyperthyroidism. The CDR3 DNA is TGCAGCGTTGGAGAGGGGGGAAAACTGTTTTTT. Translating it yields CSVGEGGKLFF. Variable domain in full (rest from reference TRBV29-1 and TRBJ1-4): SAVISQKPSRDICQRGTSLTIQCQVDSQVTMMFWYRQQPGQSLTLIATANQGSEATYESGFVIDKFPISRPNLTFSTLTVSNMSPEDSSIYLCSVGEGGKLFFGSGTQLSVL.